This T cell receptor beta chain was identified during a study of cytomegalovirus exposure and HLA in healthy donors. The CDR3 spans 14 residues. Germline V CDR1 and CDR2: LNHDA, SQIVND (reference sequence). V gave up 7 bases and J gave up 4 bases, with 15 bases separating them. It was with 60 Vbeta and 13 Jbeta primers that the PCR ran. Only in-frame clones appear in the TCRdb table, and some are missing; sequencing was by immunoSEQ multiplex PCR. This specimen shows 160,000 or so clones; the ten leading clones hold 2% to 2.5%. Sequences were obtained from PBMCs. The rearrangement joins TRBV19 to TRBJ2-3, with D possibly being TRBD2 (6 bases). The clonotype comes from a young man in good health and CMV-seronegative. CDR3 residues: CASTGGGGADTQYF. The DNA for the CDR3 is TGTGCCAGTACCGGGGGTGGAGGGGCAGATACGCAGTATTTT.